What follows are 8 T cell receptor beta chains derived from one specimen sequenced in a study of CD8 T cells in ankylosing spondylitis. TCRdb recomputed calls from the 5' RACE reads with MiXCR, one row per CDR3 protein. The sample carries about 130,000 distinct CDR3 sequences, approximately 6.8% recorded once. Material: blood, either unsorted or a sorted T cell fraction (not recorded which). The receptors were gathered from a male donor with ankylosing spondylitis or in good health (not recorded which).

This clonotype was found many times. The chain has TRBV2 and TRBJ2-2, with D possibly being TRBD1 (7 bases). The V and J ends lost 4 bases and 5 bases respectively, with 14 bases between them. The germline gives CDR1 SNHLY, CDR2 FYNNEI. This CDR3 has 15 residues. The CDR3 loop reads CASSVTAGGTGELFF. DNA for the CDR3: TGTGCCAGCAGTGTAACGGCAGGGGGGACCGGGGAGCTGTTTTTT.

This clonotype has more than one count but fewer than ten. This chain joins TRBV11-2 and TRBJ2-3, with 11 bases fitting TRBD2. The J segment lost 4 bases and the V segment lost 5 bases, leaving 20 bases of the junction unmatched. This CDR3 is built from 20 residues. Per the germline V gene, CDR1 is SGHAT and CDR2 is FQNNGV. The DNA for the CDR3 is TGTGCCAGCAGCCGGCGGTCTAGCGGGAGGAGCGCTGTTTTCGCAGATACGCAGTATTTT. Translation gives CASSRRSSGRSAVFADTQYF.

This clonotype was seen more than once but under ten times. The CDR3 DNA follows: TGTGCCAGCAGCCCAGGGAGACTCGCCTACGAGCAGTACTTC. As protein: CASSPGRLAYEQYF. The chain joins TRBV7-2 to TRBJ2-7; D is perhaps TRBD1 or TRBD2 (5 bases each). Deletions cut 5 bases from V and 2 bases from J, with 13 bases between. The CDR3 runs to 14 residues. Germline values: CDR1 SGHTA, CDR2 FQGNSA.

This clonotype was counted ten times or more. The gene calls are TRBV7-2 and TRBJ2-7; D not certain. V lost 5 bases and J lost 0, with 5 bases in between. This CDR3 is built from 12 residues. Germline loops: CDR1 SGHTA, CDR2 FQGNSA. DNA of the CDR3: TGTGCCAGCAGCCCCTTCTCCTACGAGCAGTACTTC. This translates into CASSPFSYEQYF.

The sample holds many counts of this clonotype. The rearrangement joins TRBV9 to TRBJ2-3, with 13 nucleotides matching TRBD2. CDR1 SGDLS and CDR2 YYNGEE come from the germline V gene. The CDR3 is made up of 16 amino acids. The junction had 9 bases not matched to a gene; V was cut back by 4 bases and J by 7 bases. CDR3 nucleotides: TGTGCCAGCAGCCGACTAGCGGGGGGCCCATCACATACGCAGTATTTT. Translated, it gives CASSRLAGGPSHTQYF.

In this sample, this clonotype turned up many times. The V call is TRBV5-1, the J call TRBJ1-1; D unclear. The CDR3 has 12 amino acids. Trimming removed 7 bases at V and 10 bases at J, with 17 bases between. Germline V lookup: CDR1 SGHRS, CDR2 YFSETQ. CDR3 residues: CASGFAARGAFF. The CDR3 bases are TGCGCCAGCGGTTTTGCGGCCCGAGGAGCTTTCTTT.

This clonotype was seen ten or more times. V is TRBV7-9 and J is TRBJ1-1; D perhaps matches TRBD1 (6 bases). V was shortened by 1 base and J by 3 bases, with 9 bases between the two germline ends. The germline CDR1 and CDR2 sequences are SEHNR and FQNEAQ (reference sequence). CDR3 size: 14 residues. In DNA form, the CDR3 reads TGTGCCAGCAGCTTAGACAGGGTGGACACTGAAGCTTTCTTT. This codes for CASSLDRVDTEAFF.

In its sample, this clonotype was seen many times. In nucleotides, the CDR3 is TGTGCCAGCAGCTTGTCCCCAACAGGGGATACGCAGTATTTT. This translates into CASSLSPTGDTQYF. The chain uses TRBV5-6 and TRBJ2-3, with D perhaps matching TRBD1 (6 bases). Trimming stripped 1 base from V and 6 bases from J, with 12 bases between. The CDR3 is 14 residues long. Germline values: CDR1 SGHDT, CDR2 YYEEEE. The full variable domain, in which reference TRBV5-6 and TRBJ2-3 provide the parts outside the CDR3, is DAGVTQSPTHLIKTRGQQVTLRCSPKSGHDTVSWYQQALGQGPQFIFQYYEEEERQRGNFPDRFSGHQFPNYSSELNVNALLLGDSALYLCASSLSPTGDTQYFGPGTRLTVL.